Presented here are 18 T cell receptor beta chains from one specimen sequenced in a study of CD8 T cells in ankylosing spondylitis. General study results and limits: Seemingly characteristic of ankylosing spondylitis blood was a TCR beta motif consisting of 7 or 8 highly homologous variants.

Antigens of these TCRs are unknown. TCRdb reprocessed the 5' RACE reads with MiXCR, giving one entry per CDR3 protein. The sample yields more than 650,000 distinct CDR3 sequences, 12% seen once. Sequencing input: blood, either unsorted or a sorted T cell fraction (not recorded which). The receptors here all came from a male donor with ankylosing spondylitis.

The chain combines TRBV21-1 with TRBJ2-7; the table's D gene call, TRBD1, was not cross checked with the DNA. TRBV21-1 is flagged as a pseudogene. The CDR3 consists of 17 residues. The CDR3, as DNA: TGTGCCAAAAAGGGGGCAAGGGACTCCCGTTCCCCCTACGAGCAGTACTTC. Amino acids: CAKKGARDSRSPYEQYF.

The rearrangement uses TRBV12-3 or TRBV12-4 and TRBJ2-7; D uncertain. The CDR3 covers 13 residues. Trimming took 3 bases from V and 2 from J, leaving 8 bases between them. This CDR3 reads CASSFQWAYEQYF. CDR3 DNA: TGTGCCAGCAGTTTCCAGTGGGCCTACGAGCAGTACTTC.

This clonotype was seen repeatedly, ten times or more. The chain recombines TRBV12-3 or TRBV12-4 with TRBJ2-7, with D unclear. V shed 4 bases and J shed 2 bases, with 9 bases lying between them. The CDR3 sequence is 13 residues long. CDR3 nucleotide sequence: TGTGCCAGCAGTTCGGGCACCCCCTACGAGCAGTACTTC. Translating it yields CASSSGTPYEQYF.

This clonotype was seen many times. The chain links TRBV12-3 or TRBV12-4 to TRBJ1-2, with TRBD1 identical over 7 bases. V dropped 4 bases and J dropped 7; count of bases not matched to a gene: 12. This CDR3 region has 15 residues. The CDR3 protein is CASSSRGTRAGGYTF. Written as DNA, the CDR3 is TGTGCCAGCAGTTCCAGGGGGACCAGGGCAGGTGGCTACACCTTC.

The V gene is TRBV29-1, the J gene TRBJ1-2; D is undetermined. The V end was cut by 4 bases, the J end by 3 bases, with 3 bases between. The CDR3 runs to 10 residues. Germline CDR1 SQVTM, CDR2 ANQGSEA. The chain's CDR3 is CSVADYGYTF. The CDR3 DNA reads as TGCAGCGTTGCCGACTATGGCTACACCTTC.

V is TRBV15 and J is TRBJ1-1, with D maybe TRBD1 (6 bases). This CDR3 is built from 14 residues. Germline V CDR1 and CDR2: LNHNV, YYDKDF (reference sequence). Trimming shortened V by 0 bases and J by 7 bases, and 12 bases separated the two germline ends. CDR3 sequence (DNA): TGTGCCACCAGCAGAGATCGCAGGGGCGGTGAAGCTTTCTTT. Its protein product is CATSRDRRGGEAFF.

There are many counts of this clonotype. The chain carries TRBV7-2 and TRBJ2-1; D is uncertain. The germline V gene encodes CDR1 SGHTA and CDR2 FQGNSA. The length of the CDR3 is 15 residues. Trimming shortened V by 3 bases and J by 0 bases, and 9 bases separated the two germline ends. The DNA of the CDR3 is TGTGCCAGCAGCTTGATCCCGAGCTCCTACAATGAGCAGTTCTTC. It is translated as CASSLIPSSYNEQFF.

V is TRBV7-2 and J is TRBJ2-2; 9 nucleotides align to TRBD2. Germline CDR1 reads SGHTA; CDR2 reads FQGNSA. This CDR3 has 15 amino acids. With V trimmed by 3 bases and J by 4 bases, 3 bases remained unmatched. CDR3 nucleotide sequence: TGTGCCAGCAGCTTTGGGCGGGGGGGCACCGGGGAGCTGTTTTTT. This sequence encodes CASSFGRGGTGELFF.

This clonotype was seen at least ten times. The chain couples TRBV12-3 or TRBV12-4 to TRBJ1-1; no firm D call. V lost 3 bases and J lost 4, with 12 bases in between. CDR3 length equals 14 residues. The CDR3 nucleotides are TGTGCCAGCAGTTTCTGGTCCATTTCCACTGAAGCTTTCTTT. Residues: CASSFWSISTEAFF.

This clonotype was recorded a few times. V usage is TRBV6-2 or TRBV6-3 and J usage is TRBJ2-5, with TRBD2 as a possible D gene (6 bases). The CDR3 spans 14 residues. The V end lost 7 bases, the J end lost 2 bases, and 14 bases lay between the germline ends. Looked up from germline, CDR1 is MNHEY and CDR2 is SVGEGT. CDR3 protein: CASNRPGTQETQYF. The CDR3 nucleotides are TGTGCCAGCAACCGACCCGGGACTCAAGAGACCCAGTACTTC.

This clonotype showed up many times. The chain couples TRBV7-9 to TRBJ1-1; D remains ambiguous. This CDR3 comprises 15 residues. V lost 5 bases to trimming and J lost 3 bases, with 16 bases between them. Germline V gene sequence: CDR1 SEHNR, CDR2 FQNEAQ (reference sequence). CDR3 in amino acids: CASSHREGRDTEAFF. Here the CDR3 DNA reads TGTGCCAGCAGCCACCGAGAGGGTCGGGACACTGAAGCTTTCTTT.

This clonotype came up many times. The genes are TRBV10-3 and TRBJ2-3, with D possibly TRBD1 on 6 matching bases. V lost 3 bases and J lost 0, with 13 bases in between. The CDR3 has 16 residues. CDR1 is ENHRY, CDR2 SYGVKD, per germline. The chain's CDR3 is CAISDPTGLSTDTQYF. The CDR3 DNA sequence: TGTGCCATCAGTGATCCGACAGGCCTTAGCACAGATACGCAGTATTTT.

The chain is built from TRBV18 and TRBJ1-6, with 9 bases that match TRBD1. CDR1 and CDR2 from the germline V gene are KGHSH and LQKENI. Trimming at V came to 3 bases and at J to 9 bases, leaving 9 bases not matched to a gene. CDR3 length: 16 amino acids. Here the CDR3 DNA reads TGTGCCAGCTCACCCAGCGAAGTACAGGGGGCTTCACCCCTCCACTTT. Its protein product is CASSPSEVQGASPLHF.

There are many counts of this clonotype. The gene calls are TRBV20-1 and TRBJ1-6; maybe TRBD1 (5 bases). Germline CDR1 and CDR2: DFQATT and SNEGSKA (reference sequence). This CDR3 has 13 residues. V dropped 6 bases and J dropped 8 bases, with 14 bases sitting between them. As DNA, the CDR3 is TGCAGTGCCGCACGGGGCAGAGATTCACCCCTCCACTTT. It encodes CSAARGRDSPLHF.

The chain couples TRBV18 to TRBJ1-1; D uncertain. The germline V and J ends were trimmed by 6 bases and 3 bases, with 11 bases remaining between them. Germline lookup yields CDR1 KGHSH and CDR2 LQKENI. This CDR3 has 13 residues. The CDR3, as DNA: TGTGCCAGCTCTGACGGAGGACACACTGAAGCTTTCTTT. Protein: CASSDGGHTEAFF.

The sample holds many counts of this clonotype. V gene TRBV12-3 or TRBV12-4 combines with J gene TRBJ1-4; no firm D call. The CDR3 is 14 residues long. The ends were cut back, 1 base at V and 7 bases at J, with 10 bases in the middle. CDR3 in amino acids: CASSLDSGVEKLFF. CDR3 coding DNA: TGTGCCAGCAGTTTAGATTCCGGGGTTGAAAAACTGTTTTTT.

This clonotype was seen more than once but under ten times. The J gene is TRBJ2-1, the V gene TRBV20-1; D gene ambiguous. This CDR3 has 11 amino acids. The V end was cut by 7 bases, the J end by 3 bases, with 7 bases between. Germline V gives CDR1 DFQATT, CDR2 SNEGSKA (reference sequence). This CDR3 reads CSVPVYNEQFF. The DNA for the CDR3 is TGCAGTGTCCCAGTCTACAATGAGCAGTTCTTC.

The chain links TRBV6-1 to TRBJ2-3; perhaps TRBD2 as D (5 bases). CDR3 length: 13 amino acids. V was trimmed by 2 bases and J by 8 bases, leaving 11 bases between them. The germline V gene encodes CDR1 MNHNS and CDR2 SASEGT. The DNA of the CDR3 is TGTGCCAGCAGTGAACGGGCCGAGGGTACGCAGTATTTT. Translated: CASSERAEGTQYF.